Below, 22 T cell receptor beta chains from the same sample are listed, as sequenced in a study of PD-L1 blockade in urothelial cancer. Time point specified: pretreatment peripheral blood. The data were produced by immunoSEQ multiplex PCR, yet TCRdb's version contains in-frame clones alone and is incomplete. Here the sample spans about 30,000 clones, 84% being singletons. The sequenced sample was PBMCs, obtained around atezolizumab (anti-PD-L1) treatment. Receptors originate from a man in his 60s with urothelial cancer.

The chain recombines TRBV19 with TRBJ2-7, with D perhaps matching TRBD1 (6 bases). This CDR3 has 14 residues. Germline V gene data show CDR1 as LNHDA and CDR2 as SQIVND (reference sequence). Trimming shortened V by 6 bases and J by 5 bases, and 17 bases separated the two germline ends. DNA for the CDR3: TGTGCCAGTAGCCACAGGGCAGGGGCTAACGAGCAGTACTTC. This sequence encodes CASSHRAGANEQYF.

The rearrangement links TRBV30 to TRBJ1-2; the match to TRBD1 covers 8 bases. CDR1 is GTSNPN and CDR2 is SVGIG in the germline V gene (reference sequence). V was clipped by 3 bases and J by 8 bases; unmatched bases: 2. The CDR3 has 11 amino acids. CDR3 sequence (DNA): TGTGCCTGGAGAGACAGGGGAGGCTACACCTTC. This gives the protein CAWRDRGGYTF. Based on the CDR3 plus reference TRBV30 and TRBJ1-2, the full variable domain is SQTIHQWPATLVQPVGSPLSLECTVEGTSNPNLYWYRQAAGRGLQLLFYSVGIGQISSEVPQNLSASRPQDRQFILSSKKLLLSDSGFYLCAWRDRGGYTFGSGTRLTVV.

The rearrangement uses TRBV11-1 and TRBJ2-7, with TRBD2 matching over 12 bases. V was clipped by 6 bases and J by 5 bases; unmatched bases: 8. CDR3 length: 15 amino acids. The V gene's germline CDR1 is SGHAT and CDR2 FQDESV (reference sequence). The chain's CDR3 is CASRATGLAGHEQYF. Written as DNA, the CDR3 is TGTGCCAGCAGAGCTACGGGACTAGCGGGCCACGAGCAGTACTTC.

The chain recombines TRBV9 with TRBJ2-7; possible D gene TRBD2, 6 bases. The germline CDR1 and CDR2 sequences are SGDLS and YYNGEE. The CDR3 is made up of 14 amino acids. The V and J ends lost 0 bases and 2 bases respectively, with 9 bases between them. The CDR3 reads CASSVGGLAYEQYF. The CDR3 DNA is TGTGCCAGCAGCGTAGGGGGACTTGCCTACGAGCAGTACTTC.

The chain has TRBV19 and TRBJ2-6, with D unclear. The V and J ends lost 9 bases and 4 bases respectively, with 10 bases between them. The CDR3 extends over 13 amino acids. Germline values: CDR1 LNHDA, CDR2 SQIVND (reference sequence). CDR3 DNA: TGTGCCAGCGATCCCACAGGGGCCAACGTCCTGACTTTC. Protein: CASDPTGANVLTF.

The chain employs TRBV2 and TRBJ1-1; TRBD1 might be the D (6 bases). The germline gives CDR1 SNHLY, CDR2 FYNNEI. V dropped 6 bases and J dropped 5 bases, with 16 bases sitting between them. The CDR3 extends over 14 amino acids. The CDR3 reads CASRGYRESTEAFF. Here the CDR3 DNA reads TGTGCCAGCAGGGGATACAGGGAGTCGACTGAAGCTTTCTTT.

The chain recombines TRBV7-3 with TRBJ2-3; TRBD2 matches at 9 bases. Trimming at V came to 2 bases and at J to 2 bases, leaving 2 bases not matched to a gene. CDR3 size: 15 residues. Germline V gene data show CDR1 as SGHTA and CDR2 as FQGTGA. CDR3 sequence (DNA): TGTGCCAGCAGCTTAGCGGGAGGGAACACAGATACGCAGTATTTT. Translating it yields CASSLAGGNTDTQYF.

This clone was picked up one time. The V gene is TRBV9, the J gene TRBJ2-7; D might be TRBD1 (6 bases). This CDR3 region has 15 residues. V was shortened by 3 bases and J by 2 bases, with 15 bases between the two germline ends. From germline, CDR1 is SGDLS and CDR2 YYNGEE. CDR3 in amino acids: CASSGTGTSTYEQYF. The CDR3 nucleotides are TGTGCCAGCAGCGGGACCGGGACATCCACCTACGAGCAGTACTTC. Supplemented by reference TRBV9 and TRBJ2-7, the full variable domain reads DSGVTQTPKHLITATGQRVTLRCSPRSGDLSVYWYQQSLDQGLQFLIQYYNGEERAKGNILERFSAQQFPDLHSELNLSSLELGDSALYFCASSGTGTSTYEQYFGPGTRLTVT.

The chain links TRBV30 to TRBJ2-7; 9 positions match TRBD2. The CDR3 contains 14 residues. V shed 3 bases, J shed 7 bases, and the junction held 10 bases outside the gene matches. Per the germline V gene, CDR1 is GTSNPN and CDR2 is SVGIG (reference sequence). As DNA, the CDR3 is TGTGCCTGGAGCGCGGCGGGAGGGCTTATAGAGCAGTACTTC. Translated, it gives CAWSAAGGLIEQYF.

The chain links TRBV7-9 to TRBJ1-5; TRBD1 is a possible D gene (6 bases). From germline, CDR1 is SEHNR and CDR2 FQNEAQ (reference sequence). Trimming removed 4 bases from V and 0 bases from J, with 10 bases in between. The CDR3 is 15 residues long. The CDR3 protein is CASSSGQHSNQPQHF. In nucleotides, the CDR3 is TGTGCCAGCAGCTCCGGACAGCATAGCAATCAGCCCCAGCATTTT. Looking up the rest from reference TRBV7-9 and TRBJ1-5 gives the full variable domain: DTGVSQNPRHKITKRGQNVTFRCDPISEHNRLYWYRQTLGQGPEFLTYFQNEAQLEKSRLLSDRFSAERPKGSFSTLEIQRTEQGDSAMYLCASSSGQHSNQPQHFGDGTRLSIL.

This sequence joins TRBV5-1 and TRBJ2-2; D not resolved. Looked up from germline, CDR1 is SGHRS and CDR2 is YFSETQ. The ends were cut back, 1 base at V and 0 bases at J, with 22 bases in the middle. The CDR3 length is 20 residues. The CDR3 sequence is CASSLTTPLKSRPNTGELFF. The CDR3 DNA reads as TGCGCCAGCAGCTTGACCACCCCCCTCAAGTCTAGACCGAACACCGGGGAGCTGTTTTTT.

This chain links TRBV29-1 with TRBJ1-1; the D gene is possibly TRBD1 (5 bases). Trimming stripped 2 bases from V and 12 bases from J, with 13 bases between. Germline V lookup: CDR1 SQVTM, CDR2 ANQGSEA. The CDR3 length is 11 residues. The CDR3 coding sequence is TGCAGCGTTGAATCAGGGATAGGGACTTTCTTT. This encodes CSVESGIGTFF.

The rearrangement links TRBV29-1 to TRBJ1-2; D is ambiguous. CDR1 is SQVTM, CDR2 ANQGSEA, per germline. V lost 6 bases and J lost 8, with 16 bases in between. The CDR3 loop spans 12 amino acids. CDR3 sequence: CSVTSAVGGYTF. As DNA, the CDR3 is TGCAGCGTCACCAGTGCCGTCGGGGGCTACACCTTC.

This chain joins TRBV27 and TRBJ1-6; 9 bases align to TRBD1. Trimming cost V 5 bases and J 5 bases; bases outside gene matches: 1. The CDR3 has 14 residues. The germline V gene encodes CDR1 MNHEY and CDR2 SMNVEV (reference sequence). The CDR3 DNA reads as TGTGCCAGCAGTGGGGACAGGGATAATTCACCCCTCCACTTT. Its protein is CASSGDRDNSPLHF.

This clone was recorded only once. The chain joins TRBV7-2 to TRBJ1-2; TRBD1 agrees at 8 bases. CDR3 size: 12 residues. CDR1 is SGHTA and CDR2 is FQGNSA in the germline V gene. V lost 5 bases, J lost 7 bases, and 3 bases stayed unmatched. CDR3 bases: TGTGCCAGCAGCCCGACAGGGGTTGGCTACACCTTC. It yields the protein CASSPTGVGYTF.

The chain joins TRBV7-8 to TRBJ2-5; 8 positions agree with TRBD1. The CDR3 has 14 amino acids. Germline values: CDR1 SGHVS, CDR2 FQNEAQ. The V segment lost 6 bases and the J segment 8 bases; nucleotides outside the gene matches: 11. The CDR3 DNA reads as TGTGCCAGCAGACACCGGGACAGGCCTCGAACCCAGTACTTC. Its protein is CASRHRDRPRTQYF. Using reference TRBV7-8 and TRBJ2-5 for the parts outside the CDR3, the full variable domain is GAGVSQSPRYKVAKRGQDVALRCDPISGHVSLFWYQQALGQGPEFLTYFQNEAQLDKSGLPSDRFFAERPEGSVSTLKIQRTQQEDSAVYLCASRHRDRPRTQYFGPGTRLLVL.

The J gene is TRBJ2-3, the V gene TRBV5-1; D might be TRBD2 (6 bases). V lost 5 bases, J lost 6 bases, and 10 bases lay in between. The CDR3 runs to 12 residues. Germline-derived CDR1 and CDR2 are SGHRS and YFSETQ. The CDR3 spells CASRAEGDTQYF. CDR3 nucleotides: TGCGCCAGCAGAGCGGAGGGGGATACGCAGTATTTT.

For the CDR3, the DNA is TGTGCCAGCAGTGAAGCGTCGGGAAAGCAGTACTTC. Its protein is CASSEASGKQYF. The rearrangement links TRBV2 to TRBJ2-7; D possibly corresponds to TRBD2 (5 bases). The germline V gene encodes CDR1 SNHLY and CDR2 FYNNEI. The CDR3 totals 12 residues. Trimming left V 0 bases short and J 8 bases short, with 8 bases between.

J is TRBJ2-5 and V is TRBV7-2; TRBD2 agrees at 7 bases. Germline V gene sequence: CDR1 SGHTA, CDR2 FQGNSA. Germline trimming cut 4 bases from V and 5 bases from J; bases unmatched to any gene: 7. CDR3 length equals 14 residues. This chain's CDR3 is CASSSRTSGETQYF. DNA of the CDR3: TGTGCCAGCAGCTCGCGGACTAGTGGGGAGACCCAGTACTTC. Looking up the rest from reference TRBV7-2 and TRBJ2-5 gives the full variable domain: GAGVSQSPSNKVTEKGKDVELRCDPISGHTALYWYRQSLGQGLEFLIYFQGNSAPDKSGLPSDRFSAERTGGSVSTLTIQRTQQEDSAVYLCASSSRTSGETQYFGPGTRLLVL.

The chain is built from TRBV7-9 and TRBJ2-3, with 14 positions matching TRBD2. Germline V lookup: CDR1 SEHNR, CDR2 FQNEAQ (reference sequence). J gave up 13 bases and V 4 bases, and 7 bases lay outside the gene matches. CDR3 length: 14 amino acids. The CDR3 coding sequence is TGTGCCAGCAGCTCGAGACTAGCGGGAGGGCTAAAGTATTTT. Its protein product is CASSSRLAGGLKYF. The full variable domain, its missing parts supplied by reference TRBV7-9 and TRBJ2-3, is DTGVSQNPRHKITKRGQNVTFRCDPISEHNRLYWYRQTLGQGPEFLTYFQNEAQLEKSRLLSDRFSAERPKGSFSTLEIQRTEQGDSAMYLCASSSRLAGGLKYFGPGTRLTVL.

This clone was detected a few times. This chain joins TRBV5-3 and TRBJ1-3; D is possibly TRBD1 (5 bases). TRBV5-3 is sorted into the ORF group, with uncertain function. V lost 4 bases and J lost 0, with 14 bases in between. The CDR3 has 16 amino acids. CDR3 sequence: CARSRREFYSGNTIYF. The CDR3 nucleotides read TGTGCCAGAAGCCGCAGGGAATTCTACTCTGGAAACACCATATATTTT.

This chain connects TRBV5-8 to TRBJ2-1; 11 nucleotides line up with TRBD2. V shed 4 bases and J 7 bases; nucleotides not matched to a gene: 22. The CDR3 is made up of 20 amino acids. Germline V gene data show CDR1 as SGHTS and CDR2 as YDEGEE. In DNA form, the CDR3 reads TGTGCCAGCAGCCATCCCCAGTCACCCTTCCCGGGACTAGCGGAGAATGAGCAGTTCTTC. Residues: CASSHPQSPFPGLAENEQFF.